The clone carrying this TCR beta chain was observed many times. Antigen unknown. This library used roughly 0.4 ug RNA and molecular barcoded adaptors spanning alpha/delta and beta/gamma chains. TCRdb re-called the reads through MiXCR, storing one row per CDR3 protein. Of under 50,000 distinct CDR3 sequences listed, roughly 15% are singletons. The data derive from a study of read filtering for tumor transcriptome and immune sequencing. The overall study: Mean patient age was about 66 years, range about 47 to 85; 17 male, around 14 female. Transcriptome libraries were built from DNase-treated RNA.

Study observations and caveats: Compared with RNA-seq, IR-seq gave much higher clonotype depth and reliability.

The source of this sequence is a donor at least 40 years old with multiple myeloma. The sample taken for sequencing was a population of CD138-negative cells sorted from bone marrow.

The CDR3 nucleotides read TGCAGTGCTGGTAGGGCAGGGGGCGTCTACGAGCAGTACTTC. It is translated as CSAGRAGGVYEQYF. This chain uses TRBV20-1 with TRBJ2-7, with 8 bases identical to TRBD1. V lost 5 bases, J lost 3 bases, and 9 bases stayed unmatched. Per the germline V gene, CDR1 is DFQATT and CDR2 is SNEGSKA (reference sequence). The CDR3 has 14 residues.